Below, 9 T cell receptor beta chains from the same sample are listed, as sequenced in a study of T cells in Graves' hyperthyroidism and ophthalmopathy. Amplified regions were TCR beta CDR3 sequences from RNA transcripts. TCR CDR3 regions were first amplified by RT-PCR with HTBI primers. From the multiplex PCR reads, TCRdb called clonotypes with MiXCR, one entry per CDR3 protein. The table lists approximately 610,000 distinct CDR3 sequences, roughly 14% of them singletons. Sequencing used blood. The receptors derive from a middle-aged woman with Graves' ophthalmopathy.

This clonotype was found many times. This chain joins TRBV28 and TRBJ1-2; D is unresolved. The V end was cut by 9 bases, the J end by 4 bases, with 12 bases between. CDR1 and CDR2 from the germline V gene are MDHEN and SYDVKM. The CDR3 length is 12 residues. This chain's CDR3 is CASGVEFYGYTF. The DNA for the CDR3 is TGTGCCAGTGGTGTGGAGTTCTATGGCTACACCTTC.

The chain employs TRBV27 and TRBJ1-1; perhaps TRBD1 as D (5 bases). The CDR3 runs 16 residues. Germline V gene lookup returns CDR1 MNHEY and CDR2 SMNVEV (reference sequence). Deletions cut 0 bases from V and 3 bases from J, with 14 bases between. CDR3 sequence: CASSLSTGAGYTEAFF. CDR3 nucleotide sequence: TGTGCCAGCAGTTTATCGACGGGAGCAGGGTACACTGAAGCTTTCTTT.

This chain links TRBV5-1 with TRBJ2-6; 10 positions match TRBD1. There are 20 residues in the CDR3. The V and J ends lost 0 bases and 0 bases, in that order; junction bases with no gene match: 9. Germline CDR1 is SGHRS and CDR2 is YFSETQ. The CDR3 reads CASSLAREGQGLSGANVLTF. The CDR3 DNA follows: TGCGCCAGCAGCTTGGCCAGGGAGGGACAGGGGCTCTCTGGGGCCAACGTCCTGACTTTC.

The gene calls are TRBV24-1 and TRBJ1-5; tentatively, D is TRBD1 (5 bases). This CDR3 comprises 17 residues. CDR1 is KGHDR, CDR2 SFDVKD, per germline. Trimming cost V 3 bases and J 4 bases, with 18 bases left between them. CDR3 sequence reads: CATSDAVGVQMNQPQHF. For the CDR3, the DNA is TGTGCCACCAGTGATGCTGTGGGGGTTCAGATGAATCAGCCCCAGCATTTT.

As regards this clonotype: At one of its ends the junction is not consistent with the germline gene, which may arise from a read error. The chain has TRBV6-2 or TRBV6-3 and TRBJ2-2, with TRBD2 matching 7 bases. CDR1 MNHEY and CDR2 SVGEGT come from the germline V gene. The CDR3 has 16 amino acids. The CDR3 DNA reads TGTGACAGCAGTTACCCGATTGCGGGAGTTACCGGGGAGCTGTTTTTT. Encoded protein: CDSSYPIAGVTGELFF.

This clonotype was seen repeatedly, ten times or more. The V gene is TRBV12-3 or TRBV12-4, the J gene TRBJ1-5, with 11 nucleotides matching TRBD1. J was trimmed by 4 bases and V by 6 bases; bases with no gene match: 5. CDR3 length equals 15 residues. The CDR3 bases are TGTGCCAGCAGCGGGACAGGGGGGTCGAATCAGCCCCAGCATTTT. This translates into CASSGTGGSNQPQHF.

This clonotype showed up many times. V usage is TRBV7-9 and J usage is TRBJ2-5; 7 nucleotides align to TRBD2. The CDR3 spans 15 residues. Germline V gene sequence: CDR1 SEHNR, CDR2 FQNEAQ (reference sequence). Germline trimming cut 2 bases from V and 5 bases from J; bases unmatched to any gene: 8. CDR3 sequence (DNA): TGTGCCAGCAGCTTACTGGCGGGAGAGGCTGAGACCCAGTACTTC. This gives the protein CASSLLAGEAETQYF.

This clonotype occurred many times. CDR3 protein: CASSSVGGGLNEQYF. In DNA form, the CDR3 reads TGTGCCAGCAGCTCAGTAGGCGGAGGACTGAACGAGCAGTACTTC. The chain recombines TRBV7-2 with TRBJ2-7; tentatively, D is TRBD2 (5 bases). V shed 4 bases and J shed 5 bases, with 18 bases lying between them. CDR3 length: 15 amino acids. Germline CDR1 reads SGHTA; CDR2 reads FQGNSA.

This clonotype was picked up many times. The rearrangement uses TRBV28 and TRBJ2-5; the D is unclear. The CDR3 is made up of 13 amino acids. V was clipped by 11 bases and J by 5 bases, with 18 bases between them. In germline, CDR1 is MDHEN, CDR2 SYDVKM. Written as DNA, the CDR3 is TGTGCCGGCAATCTTGTGTCCGGTGAGACCCAGTACTTC. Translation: CAGNLVSGETQYF.